What follows is one T cell receptor beta chain and its context. Its recognized antigen is unknown. No base quality values were provided; no much bigger clone lies one nucleotide off. The record originates from a study of blood T cell repertoires in COVID-19 (dated by TCRdb to about 2020). For the wider study: The collaborator samples originated in the United States, Italy and Spain and spanned the acute and convalescent phases of COVID-19. The repertoires were made available in a free public database intended to serve as a resource for research on the immune response to SARS-CoV-2. The material from the prospective study consisted of cDNA or gDNA derived from T cells, B-cell-depleted T cells, or PBMCs. Sample metadata almost always included a de-identified subject ID, COVID-19 status, age in years and sex. Subjects who had been exposed to COVID-19, were actively infected with it, or had recovered from it provided the deeply sampled blood TCRbeta repertoires that made up the dataset. The samples were drawn from two sources: the first 160 participants of the ongoing ImmuneRACE study, and 1,200 or so subjects contributed by 6 global collaborators. Where HLA class I and class II types were available, the types were taken from metadata supplied by the sample provider, not from assay-based typing. Overall study results and their limits: The amount of clinical and demographic metadata varied by source and participant and was provided uncurated.

Collaborating institutions collected whole blood in K2EDTA tubes following their own protocols. Collaborator samples were shipped for TCRbeta analysis as frozen whole blood, isolated PBMCs, or DNA extracted from either sample type. The immunoSEQ Assay, a bias-controlled multiplex PCR, was used to amplify TCRbeta CDR3 regions from genomic DNA. As for how the authors treated the data: Within the assay, amplification of reference gene primers was used to estimate how many nucleated cells each sample contained. To quantify the absolute abundance of each unique TCRbeta CDR3 rearrangement, sequence reads were collapsed and filtered. For each sample, productive Simpson clonality was calculated as the square root of Simpson's diversity index across productive rearrangements. The clones in this table, taken by TCRdb from immuneACCESS, are in-frame only. Not every clone is retained; where verified, under half of the shortfall comes from an unresolved V gene, and the cause of the rest is unknown. D and trimming come from the DNA, and the V and J calls and clone size come from that table. The sample records 5,500 to 6,000 clones, 65% to 85% of which are singletons. Roughly 13% of the sample belongs to the ten largest clones.

The germline V gene supplies CDR1 SGHRS and CDR2 YFSETQ. From its cysteine to its phenylalanine, the CDR3 spans 15 amino acids. Kept here is only the CDR3 DNA, which spans 45 bases and is read in frame from base 1. Clipping removes 1 base from V and 5 bases from J, with 7 as the unmatched junction base count. Sequenced input: peripheral blood. The receptor chain draws on TRBV5-1 and TRBJ2-5, and TRBD2 matches 8 of the central bases. This clonotype was obtained from a human donor in a cohort sampled during active COVID-19. CDR3 reads: CASSLIRGGQETQYF. In nucleotides, the sequence is TGCGCCAGCAGCTTGATTCGGGGGGGCCAGGAGACCCAGTACTTC.